The rows below give T cell receptor beta chains drawn from one sample of a study of lymphopenia after photon versus proton radiotherapy. Clones were read by immunoSEQ multiplex PCR, and TCRdb kept only the in-frame ones, dropping some. This table has about 40,000 clones, about 83% appearing once. The sequenced sample was peripheral blood, obtained from a patient treated with proton-based radiotherapy. Receptors were obtained from a woman in her 70s with pancreatic cancer. CDR3s include the opening cysteine and the closing phenylalanine or tryptophan. Fields, in order: D gene, clone size, V gene, J gene, CDR3 protein, CDR3 DNA. A D gene is named only where the DNA matches it firmly. Clone size is shown for a subset of rows, as once, few, many or a class of expanded clone.

d_gene: TRBD2; abundance: once; v_gene: TRBV28; j_gene: TRBJ2-1; CDR3aa: CASSSLAGRYNEQFF; CDR3nt: TGTGCCAGCAGTTCACTAGCGGGCCGATACAATGAGCAGTTCTTC
d_gene: .; abundance: .; v_gene: TRBV7-6; j_gene: TRBJ2-7; CDR3aa: CASSARTAEQYF; CDR3nt: TGTGCCAGCAGCGCTAGGACAGCCGAGCAGTACTTC
d_gene: .; abundance: .; v_gene: TRBV6-5; j_gene: TRBJ1-1; CDR3aa: CASSYRNTEAFF; CDR3nt: TGTGCCAGCAGTTACAGGAACACTGAAGCTTTCTTT
d_gene: .; abundance: once; v_gene: TRBV12-5; j_gene: TRBJ2-1; CDR3aa: CASGLGLNKPNEQFF; CDR3nt: TGTGCTAGTGGTTTGGGGCTAAATAAACCCAATGAGCAGTTCTTC
d_gene: .; abundance: .; v_gene: TRBV7-2; j_gene: TRBJ1-4; CDR3aa: CASSLQATTNEKLFF; CDR3nt: TGTGCCAGCAGCTTACAGGCTACAACTAATGAAAAACTGTTTTTT
d_gene: TRBD2; abundance: once; v_gene: TRBV6-5; j_gene: TRBJ2-5; CDR3aa: CASSYGAGGKETQYF; CDR3nt: TGTGCCAGCAGTTACGGTGCGGGAGGGAAGGAGACCCAGTACTTC
d_gene: TRBD2; abundance: few; v_gene: TRBV2; j_gene: TRBJ2-1; CDR3aa: CASSGLGRNEQFF; CDR3nt: TGTGCCAGCAGCGGACTAGGCAGGAATGAGCAGTTCTTC
d_gene: TRBD2; abundance: .; v_gene: TRBV6-5; j_gene: TRBJ2-7; CDR3aa: CASSYSWTSGIYEQYF; CDR3nt: TGTGCCAGCAGTTACTCCTGGACTAGCGGGATCTACGAGCAGTACTTC
d_gene: .; abundance: once; v_gene: TRBV27; j_gene: TRBJ2-7; CDR3aa: CASSLSVLGGYEQYF; CDR3nt: TGTGCCAGCAGTTTATCGGTACTAGGGGGCTACGAGCAGTACTTC
d_gene: .; abundance: .; v_gene: TRBV6-5; j_gene: TRBJ2-3; CDR3aa: CASSYSPDTQYF; CDR3nt: TGTGCCAGCAGTTACTCGCCAGATACGCAGTATTTT
d_gene: .; abundance: once; v_gene: TRBV5-6; j_gene: TRBJ1-4; CDR3aa: CASAWGTDNEKLFF; CDR3nt: TGTGCCAGCGCCTGGGGGACGGATAATGAAAAACTGTTTTTT
d_gene: .; abundance: .; v_gene: TRBV19; j_gene: TRBJ1-3; CDR3aa: CASRDEGVSGNTIYF; CDR3nt: TGTGCCAGTAGAGATGAGGGCGTATCTGGAAACACCATATATTTT
d_gene: .; abundance: .; v_gene: TRBV7-9; j_gene: TRBJ2-2; CDR3aa: CASSLEGHTGELFF; CDR3nt: TGTGCCAGCAGCTTAGAAGGTCACACCGGGGAGCTGTTTTTT
d_gene: .; abundance: .; v_gene: TRBV9; j_gene: TRBJ1-2; CDR3aa: CASSRGSGLGNYGYTF; CDR3nt: TGTGCCAGCAGCCGCGGTTCGGGGCTTGGTAACTATGGCTACACCTTC
d_gene: TRBD1; abundance: .; v_gene: TRBV4-3; j_gene: TRBJ1-2; CDR3aa: CASSQQGIRGYTF; CDR3nt: TGCGCCAGCAGTCAACAGGGGATCCGTGGCTACACCTTC
d_gene: TRBD1; abundance: .; v_gene: TRBV10-2; j_gene: TRBJ2-7; CDR3aa: CASSAIGQGYEQYF; CDR3nt: TGCGCCAGCAGTGCCATTGGACAGGGGTACGAGCAGTACTTC
d_gene: TRBD2; abundance: .; v_gene: TRBV11-3; j_gene: TRBJ2-3; CDR3aa: CASSTGLASITDTQYF; CDR3nt: TGTGCCAGCAGCACCGGACTAGCGAGTATCACAGATACGCAGTATTTT
d_gene: .; abundance: .; v_gene: TRBV29-1; j_gene: TRBJ2-1; CDR3aa: CSVEQQIGNEQFF; CDR3nt: TGCAGCGTTGAACAACAGATTGGGAATGAGCAGTTCTTC
d_gene: .; abundance: .; v_gene: TRBV9; j_gene: TRBJ2-7; CDR3aa: CASSLLPDPSYEQYF; CDR3nt: TGTGCCAGCAGCCTATTGCCGGACCCCTCCTACGAGCAGTACTTC